This is a list of T cell receptor beta chains from one sample in a study of T cell changes during pregnancy in multiple sclerosis. TCRdb's table, derived via immunoSEQ multiplex PCR, lists solely in-frame clones and lacks some. The sample holds about 38,000 clones, 92% seen once. The specimen was CD4+ T cells from peripheral blood mononuclear cells, collected after pregnancy. The source is a female donor in good health, enrolled as a control in a pregnancy study. Both conserved end residues are part of each CDR3. The D gene is left open where the match is weak. Clone size is given for some rows only: seen once, a few or many times, or a class if the clone is expanded.

D	V	J	size	DNA	CDR3
-	TRBV9	TRBJ2-2	-	TGTGCCAGCAGCCTGGGGGACTCACGTTCAAAGGAGGAGCTGTTTTTT	CASSLGDSRSKEELFF
TRBD2	TRBV5-8	TRBJ2-2	-	TGTGCCAGCAGAAGGCGCGGGAGTCGGAACACCGGGGAGCTGTTTTTT	CASRRRGSRNTGELFF
-	TRBV27	TRBJ1-5	-	TGTGCCAGCAGTTCCCAGTTAGGGGCAGGCAATCAGCCCCAGCATTTT	CASSSQLGAGNQPQHF
-	TRBV6-1	TRBJ1-1	-	TGTGCCAGCAGTGAGGTTAGGAGGGGCCTCGGGAGGGACACTGAAGCTTTCTTT	CASSEVRRGLGRDTEAFF
-	TRBV6-5	TRBJ2-7	-	TGTGCCAGCAGTCAAGGGGACGAGCAGTACTTC	CASSQGDEQYF
-	TRBV6-1	TRBJ1-3	-	TGTGCCACCCGAAGCAGGGACTCTGGAAACACCATATATTTT	CATRSRDSGNTIYF
-	TRBV7-7	TRBJ2-1	-	TGTGCTAGCAGCTTAGGTGCCGGTGGTGAGCAGTTCTTC	CASSLGAGGEQFF
TRBD1	TRBV7-8	TRBJ1-2	-	TGTGCCAGCAGCCCCACGACAGGGGGAGGCTATGGCTACACCTTC	CASSPTTGGGYGYTF
TRBD2	TRBV27	TRBJ2-1	-	TGTGCCAGCAGTCCCCCTTCTGGACTAGCGGTCTACAATGAGCAGTTCTTC	CASSPPSGLAVYNEQFF
TRBD1	TRBV30	TRBJ1-6	-	TGTGCCTGGGTACAGGGGGCTACCTATAATTCACCCCTCCACTTT	CAWVQGATYNSPLHF
-	TRBV2	TRBJ2-2	few	TGTGCCAGCAGTAGTCCGGGGGGCAGCGGGGAGCTGTTTTTT	CASSSPGGSGELFF
-	TRBV7-2	TRBJ2-2	-	TGTGCCAGCAGCACGGGACTTCCGAACACCGGGGAGCTGTTTTTT	CASSTGLPNTGELFF
-	TRBV5-1	TRBJ1-1	-	TGCGCCAGCAGCTTGGCCGGCGGGAACACTGAAGCTTTCTTT	CASSLAGGNTEAFF
TRBD1	TRBV18	TRBJ2-1	-	TGTGCCAGCTCACCATCCCGGACAGGGGTAGACAATGAGCAGTTCTTC	CASSPSRTGVDNEQFF
TRBD2	TRBV5-6	TRBJ2-3	-	TGTGCCAGCTCAGCCGTAGCGGGAAAAACAGATACGCAGTATTTT	CASSAVAGKTDTQYF
TRBD2	TRBV9	TRBJ2-1	-	TGTGCCAGCAGCGTGCGGGGGGGTTCGCTCTACAATGAGCAGTTCTTC	CASSVRGGSLYNEQFF
TRBD2	TRBV27	TRBJ2-7	-	TGTGCCAGCAGATCAGCGGGAGAGACCTACGAGCAGTACTTC	CASRSAGETYEQYF
TRBD2	TRBV18	TRBJ2-5	-	TGTGCCAGCTCCCCCGTGGGGGGGGACGAGACCCAGTACTTC	CASSPVGGDETQYF
TRBD1	TRBV5-1	TRBJ1-4	-	TGCGCCAGCAGCTTACACCCACAGGGGGGGGATGAAAAACTGTTTTTT	CASSLHPQGGDEKLFF
TRBD1	TRBV6-1	TRBJ2-2	-	TGTGCCAGCAGTGGACGACAGGGGAGGGAGCTGTTTTTT	CASSGRQGRELFF
TRBD2	TRBV30	TRBJ2-1	-	TGTGCCTGGACCAGGGGTAGCGGGGGGTTATCGTACAATGAGCAGTTCTTC	CAWTRGSGGLSYNEQFF
TRBD2	TRBV5-6	TRBJ2-1	-	TGTGCCAGCAGCCACCCGACTAGCGGGTCCTACAATGAGCAGTTCTTC	CASSHPTSGSYNEQFF
TRBD2	TRBV5-5	TRBJ2-1	-	TGTGCCAGCAGCTCAGGACTAGGGCATGAGCAGTTCTTC	CASSSGLGHEQFF
TRBD1	TRBV6-6	TRBJ2-5	few	TGTGCCAGCAGTTACTCGGGACAGTCCCCCGGAACGGCCCAGTACTTC	CASSYSGQSPGTAQYF
TRBD1	TRBV6-5	TRBJ2-7	-	TGTGCCAGCAGTTACTCGTCGGCAGGGGGTGAACCCGAGCAGTACTTC	CASSYSSAGGEPEQYF
-	TRBV9	TRBJ1-1	few	TGTGCCAGCAGCGTAGAAGGGGCTCCGAACACTGAAGCTTTCTTT	CASSVEGAPNTEAFF
TRBD2	TRBV5-1	TRBJ2-7	-	TGCGCCAGCAGCCCGGGGGGTAGCGGGAGGGCCTTGAACGAGCAGTACTTC	CASSPGGSGRALNEQYF
-	TRBV7-2	TRBJ2-6	-	TGTGCCAGCAGCCCCGGGACTTTGAGCTCTGGGGCCAACGTCCTGACTTTC	CASSPGTLSSGANVLTF
-	TRBV6-4	TRBJ2-2	-	TGTGCCAGCAGTGTCGGACTGCACACCGGGGAGCTGTTTTTT	CASSVGLHTGELFF
-	TRBV7-2	TRBJ1-2	-	TGTGCCAGCAGCTTCGCGTATGGCTACACCTTC	CASSFAYGYTF
TRBD2	TRBV5-1	TRBJ2-3	-	TGCGCCAGCAGCTTGCCTAGCGGGAGCGGAGTAGGGACAGATACGCAGTATTTT	CASSLPSGSGVGTDTQYF
-	TRBV20-1	TRBJ2-1	-	TGCAGTGCCAGGGGCCATAAGCAGTTCTTC	CSARGHKQFF
-	TRBV7-9	TRBJ1-2	-	TGTGCCAGCAGCTTAATTGGGCAGGGGTATGGCTACACCTTC	CASSLIGQGYGYTF
TRBD1	TRBV5-1	TRBJ1-6	-	TGCGCCAGCAGCACTCGGACAGGGGGAAATTCACCCCTCCACTTT	CASSTRTGGNSPLHF
TRBD1	TRBV2	TRBJ2-5	-	TGTGCCAGCAGTGGGGACAGGCTCCTCCAAGAGACCCAGTACTTC	CASSGDRLLQETQYF
-	TRBV2	TRBJ1-1	-	TGTGCCAGCAGGGAGCTCGGGGGGGAAGCTTTCTTT	CASRELGGEAFF
-	TRBV27	TRBJ2-1	-	TGTGCCAGCAGTCCCCTTGGCCAGTTCTCAATGGAGCAGTTCTTC	CASSPLGQFSMEQFF
TRBD1	TRBV5-6	TRBJ2-1	-	TGTGCCAGCAGTCCAACTAAAGACAGGGGCAATGAGCAGTTCTTC	CASSPTKDRGNEQFF
-	TRBV6-5	TRBJ1-2	-	TGTGCCAGCAGTCGGACAGCTGGAGACGTTTATGGCTACACCTTC	CASSRTAGDVYGYTF
TRBD1	TRBV6-1	TRBJ2-2	-	TGTGCCACCTCAATCCCAACAGGGGCCCCCGGGGAGCTGTTTTTT	CATSIPTGAPGELFF
-	TRBV7-8	TRBJ2-1	-	TGTGCCAGCAGCTTAGTAGGAGGCGGATACAATGAGCAGTTCTTC	CASSLVGGGYNEQFF
-	TRBV5-1	TRBJ2-2	-	TGCGCCAGCAGCTTAGGTGGGAGCACCGGGGAGCTGTTTTTT	CASSLGGSTGELFF
-	TRBV9	TRBJ1-3	few	TGTGCCAGCAGCGTCGAGTTCTCTGGAAACACCATATATTTT	CASSVEFSGNTIYF
TRBD2	TRBV7-2	TRBJ2-1	-	TGTGCCAGCAGCTTAGACCACCGGGAGGTGAATGAGCAGTTCTTC	CASSLDHREVNEQFF
TRBD1	TRBV19	TRBJ1-4	-	TGTGCCAGCCGTACAGGGGGAATTAATGAAAAACTGTTTTTT	CASRTGGINEKLFF
-	TRBV30	TRBJ2-5	-	TGTGCCTGGAGTCCCGGAGGGAGGAGGGAGGAGACCCAGTACTTC	CAWSPGGRREETQYF
-	TRBV19	TRBJ1-2	-	TGTGCCAGTAGTACCCCACAGGGTCGGAGGGGCTACACCTTC	CASSTPQGRRGYTF
-	TRBV30	TRBJ1-1	-	TGTGCCTGGACAATCGGGATGAACACTGAAGCTTTCTTT	CAWTIGMNTEAFF
-	TRBV27	TRBJ2-1	-	TGTGCCAGCAGCTCCTTTAAACATTACTACAATGAGCAGTTCTTC	CASSSFKHYYNEQFF
-	TRBV12-5	TRBJ1-1	-	TGTGCTAGTGGTTTGGTGAGTGAAGCTTTCTTT	CASGLVSEAFF
-	TRBV30	TRBJ2-3	few	TGTGCCTGGGGGCACACAGATACGCAGTATTTT	CAWGHTDTQYF
TRBD1	TRBV10-2	TRBJ2-7	once	TGCGCCAGCACCCCCACAGGGGCCCTCTTTGGCCAGCAGTACTTC	CASTPTGALFGQQYF